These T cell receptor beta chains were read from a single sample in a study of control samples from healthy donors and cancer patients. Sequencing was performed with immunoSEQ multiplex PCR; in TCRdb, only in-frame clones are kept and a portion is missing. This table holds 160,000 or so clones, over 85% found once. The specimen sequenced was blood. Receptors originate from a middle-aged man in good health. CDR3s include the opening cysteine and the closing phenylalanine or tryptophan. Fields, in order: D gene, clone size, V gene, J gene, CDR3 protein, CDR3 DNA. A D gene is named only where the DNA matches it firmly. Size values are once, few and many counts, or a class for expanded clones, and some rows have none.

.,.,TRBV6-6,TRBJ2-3,CASRRGDGADTQYF,TGTGCCAGCCGAAGGGGGGACGGGGCAGATACGCAGTATTTT
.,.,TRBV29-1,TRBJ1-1,CSAGTGRLTNTEAFF,TGCAGCGCCGGTACGGGACGGCTTACGAACACTGAAGCTTTCTTT
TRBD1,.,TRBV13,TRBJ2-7,CASSEGAAGYEQYF,TGTGCCAGCAGCGAGGGGGCGGCTGGCTACGAGCAGTACTTC
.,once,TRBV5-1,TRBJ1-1,CASSSTSYEGLNTEAFF,TGCGCCAGCAGCTCCACCTCATACGAAGGGCTAAACACTGAAGCTTTCTTT
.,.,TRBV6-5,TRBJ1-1,CASSERGANTEAFF,TGTGCCAGCAGCGAGAGGGGGGCGAACACTGAAGCTTTCTTT
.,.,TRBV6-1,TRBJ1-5,CASSEGIGGRQPQHF,TGTGCCAGCAGCGAAGGGATTGGGGGGCGTCAGCCCCAGCATTTT
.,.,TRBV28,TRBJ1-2,CASSLGGNYGYTF,TGTGCCAGCAGTTTGGGGGGAAACTATGGCTACACCTTC
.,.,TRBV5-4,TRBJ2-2,CASSFRAGSLNTGELFF,TGTGCCAGCAGCTTTAGGGCAGGTTCCCTAAACACCGGGGAGCTGTTTTTT
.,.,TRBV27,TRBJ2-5,CASSFRAGQQETQYF,TGTGCCAGCAGTTTCAGGGCAGGGCAGCAAGAGACCCAGTACTTC
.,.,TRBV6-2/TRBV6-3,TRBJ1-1,CASSYSRGNTEAFF,TGTGCCAGCAGTTACTCTAGGGGGAACACTGAAGCTTTCTTT
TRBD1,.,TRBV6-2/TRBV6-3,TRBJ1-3,CASSYDRAPSSGNTIYF,TGTGCCAGCAGTTATGACAGGGCGCCCAGCTCTGGAAACACCATATATTTT
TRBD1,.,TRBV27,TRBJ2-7,CASRQLTGGAPYEQYF,TGTGCCAGCAGACAACTAACAGGGGGCGCCCCCTACGAGCAGTACTTC
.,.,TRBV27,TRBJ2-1,CASSLWVASGTSYNEQFF,TGTGCCAGCAGTTTATGGGTAGCCTCCGGGACTTCCTACAATGAGCAGTTCTTC
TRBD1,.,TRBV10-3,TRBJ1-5,CAIKGGDSNQPQHF,TGTGCCATCAAAGGGGGCGATAGCAATCAGCCCCAGCATTTT
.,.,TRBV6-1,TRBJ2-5,CASSEGETQYF,TGTGCCAGCAGTGAGGGTGAGACCCAGTACTTC
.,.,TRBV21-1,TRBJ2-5,CASSKLARETQYF,TGTGCCAGCAGCAAATTGGCGAGAGAGACCCAGTACTTC
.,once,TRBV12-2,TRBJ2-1,CASRPKGRRAHNEQFF,TGTGCAAGTCGCCCGAAGGGTAGGAGGGCCCACAATGAGCAGTTCTTC
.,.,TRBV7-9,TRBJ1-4,CASSLEPTNEKLFF,TGTGCCAGCAGCTTAGAGCCAACTAATGAAAAACTGTTTTTT
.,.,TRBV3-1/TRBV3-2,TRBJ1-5,CASSQDTVQQPQHF,TGTGCCAGCAGCCAAGATACGGTTCAGCAGCCCCAGCATTTT
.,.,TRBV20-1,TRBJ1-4,CSATDRGKLFF,TGCAGTGCGACAGATCGGGGAAAACTGTTTTTT
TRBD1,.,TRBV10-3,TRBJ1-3,CASGTGTLSSGNTIYF,TGTGCCTCTGGGACAGGGACTCTGAGCTCTGGAAACACCATATATTTT
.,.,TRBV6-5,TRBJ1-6,CASSRIRDLARLHF,TGTGCCAGCAGTAGAATACGGGACCTCGCCCGCCTCCACTTT
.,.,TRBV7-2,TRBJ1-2,CASSLLGYGYTF,TGTGCCAGCAGCTTACTAGGATATGGCTACACCTTC
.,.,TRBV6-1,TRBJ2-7,CASSEGLRQYF,TGTGCCAGCAGTGAAGGCCTCAGGCAGTACTTC
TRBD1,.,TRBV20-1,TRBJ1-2,CSASFDRGNYGYTF,TGCAGTGCTAGTTTTGACAGGGGAAACTATGGCTACACCTTC
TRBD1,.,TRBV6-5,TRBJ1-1,CASAGTANTEAFF,TGTGCCAGCGCCGGGACAGCGAACACTGAAGCTTTCTTT
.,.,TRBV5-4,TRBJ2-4,CASSLSGKLAKNIQYF,TGTGCCAGCAGCTTGAGCGGAAAGCTAGCCAAAAACATTCAGTACTTC
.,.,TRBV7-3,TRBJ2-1,CASSLYPGRADYNEQFF,TGTGCCAGCAGCTTATACCCGGGGCGGGCTGACTACAATGAGCAGTTCTTC
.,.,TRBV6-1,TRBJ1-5,CASSEVLGNQPQHF,TGTGCCAGCAGTGAGGTCCTGGGCAATCAGCCCCAGCATTTT
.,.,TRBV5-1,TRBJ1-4,CASSLRPGQLEKLFF,TGCGCCAGCAGCCTCAGACCGGGACAACTAGAAAAACTGTTTTTT
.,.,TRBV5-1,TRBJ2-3,CASSLVMGGADTQYF,TGCGCCAGCAGCTTGGTAATGGGGGGAGCAGATACGCAGTATTTT
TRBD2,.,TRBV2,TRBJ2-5,CASSGLAGVQETQYF,TGTGCCAGCAGCGGACTAGCGGGAGTCCAAGAGACCCAGTACTTC
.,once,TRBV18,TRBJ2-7,CASSPGTPLEQYF,TGTGCCAGCTCACCCGGGACTCCTTTGGAGCAGTACTTC
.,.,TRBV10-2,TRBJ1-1,CASSALNTEAFF,TGCGCCAGCAGCGCTTTGAACACTGAAGCTTTCTTT
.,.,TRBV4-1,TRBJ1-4,CASSQQGLSREKLFF,TGCGCCAGCAGCCAACAGGGCCTTTCGAGGGAAAAACTGTTTTTT
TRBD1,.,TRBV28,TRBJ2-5,CASSAYRGARETQYF,TGTGCCAGCAGTGCCTACAGGGGGGCTAGAGAGACCCAGTACTTC
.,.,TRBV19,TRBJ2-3,CASSIGGLPSDTQYF,TGTGCCAGTAGTATTGGGGGACTCCCTTCAGATACGCAGTATTTT
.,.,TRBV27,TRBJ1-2,CASSLGRTSYF,TGTGCCAGCAGTTTGGGAAGGACATCCTACTTC
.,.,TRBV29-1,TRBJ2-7,CSVEQGSYEQYF,TGCAGCGTCGAACAGGGATCTTACGAGCAGTACTTC
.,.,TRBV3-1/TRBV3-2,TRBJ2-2,CASSRGLASVANTGELFF,TGTGCCAGCAGCCGAGGGCTGGCCTCCGTCGCGAACACCGGGGAGCTGTTTTTT
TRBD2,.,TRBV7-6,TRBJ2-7,CASSLPGGQGYEQYF,TGTGCCAGCAGCTTACCGGGAGGGCAAGGCTACGAGCAGTACTTC
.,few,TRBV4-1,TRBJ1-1,CASSYFRENTEAFF,TGCGCCAGCAGCTACTTTCGGGAGAACACTGAAGCTTTCTTT
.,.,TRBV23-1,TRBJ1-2,CASSLDQGSTGYTF,TGCGCCAGCAGTCTAGATCAGGGAAGTACTGGCTACACCTTC
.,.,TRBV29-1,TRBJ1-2,CSVEDRSVGYTF,TGCAGCGTTGAAGATAGGTCAGTGGGCTACACCTTC
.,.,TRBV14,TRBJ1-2,CASSQGGGGRGYGYTF,TGTGCCAGCAGCCAAGGCGGCGGGGGTCGAGGCTATGGCTACACCTTC
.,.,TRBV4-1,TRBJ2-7,CASSQVPLQSSYEQYF,TGCGCCAGCAGCCAAGTCCCCCTACAGAGCTCCTACGAGCAGTACTTC
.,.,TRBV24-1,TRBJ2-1,CATSDDVAGLREQFF,TGTGCCACCAGTGATGACGTGGCTGGCCTCCGTGAGCAGTTCTTC
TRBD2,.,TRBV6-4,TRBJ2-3,CASRRLAGVEDTQYF,TGTGCCAGCAGACGACTAGCGGGAGTTGAAGATACGCAGTATTTT
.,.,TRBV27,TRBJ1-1,CASSLLGMENTEAFF,TGTGCCAGCAGTTTATTGGGGATGGAGAACACTGAAGCTTTCTTT
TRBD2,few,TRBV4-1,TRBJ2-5,CASSQGASGNLETQYF,TGCGCCAGCAGCCAAGGGGCTAGCGGGAACCTGGAGACCCAGTACTTC
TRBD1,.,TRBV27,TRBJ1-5,CASRTGENQPQHF,TGTGCCAGCAGGACAGGGGAGAATCAGCCCCAGCATTTT
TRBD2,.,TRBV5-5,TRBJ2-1,CASSSASGRRTYNEQFF,TGTGCCAGCAGCTCTGCTAGCGGGAGGAGAACCTACAATGAGCAGTTCTTC
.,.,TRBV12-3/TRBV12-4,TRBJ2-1,CASIPPSRIGQFF,TGTGCCAGCATCCCCCCTAGTCGAATAGGGCAGTTCTTC
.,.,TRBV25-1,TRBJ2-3,CASSEFLEAHTDTQYF,TGTGCCAGCAGTGAATTCTTAGAAGCGCACACAGATACGCAGTATTTT
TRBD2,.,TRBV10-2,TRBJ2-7,CASSPGLAGGAYEQYF,TGCGCCAGCAGTCCGGGACTAGCGGGAGGGGCCTACGAGCAGTACTTC
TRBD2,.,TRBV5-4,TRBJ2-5,CASSPTGTRGETQYF,TGTGCCAGCAGCCCTACCGGGACTAGGGGAGAGACCCAGTACTTC
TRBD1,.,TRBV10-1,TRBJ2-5,CASSESGQGRTQYF,TGCGCCAGCAGTGAGTCGGGACAGGGAAGAACCCAGTACTTC
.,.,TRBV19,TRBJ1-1,CASSIKGLSTEAFF,TGTGCCAGTAGTATTAAGGGGTTAAGTACTGAAGCTTTCTTT